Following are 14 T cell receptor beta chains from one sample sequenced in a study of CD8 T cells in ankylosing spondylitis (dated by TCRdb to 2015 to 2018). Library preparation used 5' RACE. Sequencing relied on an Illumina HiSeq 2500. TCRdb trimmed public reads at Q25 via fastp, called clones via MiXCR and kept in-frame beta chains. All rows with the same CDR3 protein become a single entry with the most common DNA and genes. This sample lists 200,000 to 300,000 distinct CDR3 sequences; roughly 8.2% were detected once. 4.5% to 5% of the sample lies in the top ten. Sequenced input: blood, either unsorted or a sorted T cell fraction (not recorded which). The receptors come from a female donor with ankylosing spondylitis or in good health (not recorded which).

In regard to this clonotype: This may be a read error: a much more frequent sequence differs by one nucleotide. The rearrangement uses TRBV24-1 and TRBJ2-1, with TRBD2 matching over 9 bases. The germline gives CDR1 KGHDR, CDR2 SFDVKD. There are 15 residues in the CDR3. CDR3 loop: CATSDPSGAYNGQFF. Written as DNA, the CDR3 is TGTGCCACCAGTGATCCTAGCGGGGCTTACAATGGGCAGTTCTTC.

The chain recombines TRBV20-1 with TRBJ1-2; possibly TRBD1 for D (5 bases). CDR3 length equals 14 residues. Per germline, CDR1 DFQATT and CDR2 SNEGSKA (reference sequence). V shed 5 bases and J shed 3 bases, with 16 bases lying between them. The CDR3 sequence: CSAGDGMGDYGYTF. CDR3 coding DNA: TGCAGTGCTGGCGATGGGATGGGGGACTATGGCTACACCTTC.

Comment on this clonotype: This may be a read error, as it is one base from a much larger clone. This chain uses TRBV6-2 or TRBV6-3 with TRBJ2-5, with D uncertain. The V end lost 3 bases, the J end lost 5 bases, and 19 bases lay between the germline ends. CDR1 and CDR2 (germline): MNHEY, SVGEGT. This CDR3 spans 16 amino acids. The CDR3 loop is CASSYNFRKEIETQYF. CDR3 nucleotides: TGTGCCAGCAGTTATAATTTTCGGAAGGAGATCGAGACCCAGTACTTC.

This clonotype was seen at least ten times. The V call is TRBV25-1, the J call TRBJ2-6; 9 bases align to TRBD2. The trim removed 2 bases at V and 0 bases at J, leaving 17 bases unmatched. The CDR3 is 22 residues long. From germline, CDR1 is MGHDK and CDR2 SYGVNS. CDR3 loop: CASSELWLSLLAGTSGANVLTF. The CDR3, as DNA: TGTGCCAGCAGTGAACTTTGGCTTTCTTTGCTAGCGGGAACCTCTGGGGCCAACGTCCTGACTTTC.

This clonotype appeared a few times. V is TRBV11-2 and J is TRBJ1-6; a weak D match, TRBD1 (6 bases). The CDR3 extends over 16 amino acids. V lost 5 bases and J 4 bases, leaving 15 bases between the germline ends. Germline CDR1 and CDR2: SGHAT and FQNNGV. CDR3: CASSPYRQVYNSPLHF. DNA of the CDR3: TGTGCCAGCAGCCCGTACCGACAGGTGTATAATTCACCCCTCCACTTT.

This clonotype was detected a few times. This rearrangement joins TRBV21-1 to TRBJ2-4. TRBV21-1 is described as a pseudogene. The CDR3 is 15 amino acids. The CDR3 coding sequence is TGTGCCAGCAGCAAAGTTAATGTAGCCAAAAACATTCAGTACTTC. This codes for CASSKVNVAKNIQYF.

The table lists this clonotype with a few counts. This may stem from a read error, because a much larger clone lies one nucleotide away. Here the CDR3 reads CSAALGGFGGNTIYF. CDR3 DNA sequence: TGCAGTGCTGCCCTGGGGGGGTTTGGTGGAAACACCATATATTTT. The chain carries TRBV20-1 and TRBJ1-3; D is possibly TRBD1 (5 bases). Trimming stripped 5 bases from V and 3 bases from J, with 17 bases between. CDR1 is DFQATT and CDR2 is SNEGSKA in the germline V gene (reference sequence). This CDR3 has 15 amino acids.

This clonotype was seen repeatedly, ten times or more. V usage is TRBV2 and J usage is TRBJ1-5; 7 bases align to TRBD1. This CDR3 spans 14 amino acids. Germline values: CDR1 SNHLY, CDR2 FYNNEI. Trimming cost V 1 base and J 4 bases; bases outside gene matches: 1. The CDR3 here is CASSEVTGNQPQHF. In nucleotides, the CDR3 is TGTGCCAGCAGTGAAGTGACAGGGAATCAGCCCCAGCATTTT.

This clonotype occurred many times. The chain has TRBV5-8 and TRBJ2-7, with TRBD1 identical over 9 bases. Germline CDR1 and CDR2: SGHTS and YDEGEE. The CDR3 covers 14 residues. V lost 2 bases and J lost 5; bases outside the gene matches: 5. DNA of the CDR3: TGTGCCAGCAGCTTAATAACAGGGGGCGACGAGCAGTACTTC. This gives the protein CASSLITGGDEQYF.

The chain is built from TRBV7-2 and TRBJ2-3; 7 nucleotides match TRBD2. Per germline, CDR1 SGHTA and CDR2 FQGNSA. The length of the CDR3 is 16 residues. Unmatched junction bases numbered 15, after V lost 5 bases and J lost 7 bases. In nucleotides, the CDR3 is TGTGCCAGCAGCCCGGCTAGCGGAAGGTCTCCTTATACGCAGTATTTT. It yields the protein CASSPASGRSPYTQYF.

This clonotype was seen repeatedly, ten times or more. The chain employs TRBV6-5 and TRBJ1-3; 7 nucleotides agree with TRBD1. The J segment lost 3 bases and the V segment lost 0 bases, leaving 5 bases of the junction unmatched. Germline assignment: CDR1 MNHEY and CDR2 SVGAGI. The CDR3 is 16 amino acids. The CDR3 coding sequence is TGTGCCAGCAGTTACTCCCCCAGGGGGGTTGGAAACACCATATATTTT. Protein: CASSYSPRGVGNTIYF.

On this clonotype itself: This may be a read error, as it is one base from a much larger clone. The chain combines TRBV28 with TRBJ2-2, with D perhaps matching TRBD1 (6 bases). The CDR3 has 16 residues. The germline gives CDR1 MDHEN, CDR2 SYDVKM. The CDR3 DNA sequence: TGTGTCAGCAGTTTAGGGGGACATCCCAACACCGGGGAGCTGTTTTTT. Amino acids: CVSSLGGHPNTGELFF. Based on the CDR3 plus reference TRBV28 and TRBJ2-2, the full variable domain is DVKVTQSSRYLVKRTGEKVFLECVQDMDHENMFWYRQDPGLGLRLIYFSYDVKMKEKGDIPEGYSVSREKKERFSLILESASTNQTSMYLCVSSLGGHPNTGELFFGEGSRLTVL.

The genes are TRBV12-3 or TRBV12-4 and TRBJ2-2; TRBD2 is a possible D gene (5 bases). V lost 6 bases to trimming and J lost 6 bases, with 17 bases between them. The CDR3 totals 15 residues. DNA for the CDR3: TGTGCCAGCAGCCTCGCCGTCCGTAGCGCCGGGGAGCTGTTTTTT. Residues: CASSLAVRSAGELFF.

DNA for the CDR3: TGTGCCAGCTCACCAGTCCGCACGGCATCCCGAAACACCATATATTTT. Amino acids: CASSPVRTASRNTIYF. The rearrangement links TRBV18 to TRBJ1-3; D call uncertain. The CDR3 is made up of 16 amino acids. Trimming left V 2 bases short and J 5 bases short, with 16 bases between. Germline V gene sequence: CDR1 KGHSH, CDR2 LQKENI.